This TCR beta chain derives from a study of long-term antiretroviral therapy in people with HIV. Study-wide results and limits: Spans of CDR3 length were tighter for HIV repertoires than for controls. Clonal populations expanded prior to ART predominated within the repertoire at all time points. Transplant-donor-level diversity was not reached after ART, though diversity increased.

Comment on this clone: Its target is not known.

Held in samples before DNA extraction were roughly 1-10 million cryopreserved PBMC. V shed 4 bases and J 4 bases; nucleotides not matched to a gene: 10. This CDR3 contains 16 residues. Germline V gene data show CDR1 as LNHNV and CDR2 as YYDKDF (reference sequence). Run at survey level, the immunoSEQ assay was version v3.0. The assay was immunoSEQ multiplex PCR, and TCRdb's table has in-frame clones only and misses some. The data contain about 23,000 clones, over 80% of them singletons. The chain recombines TRBV15 with TRBJ2-3; 8 nucleotides line up with TRBD2. The source was unsorted PBMCs, collected 1.6 years after starting antiretroviral therapy. The receptor was derived from a man aged 35-49 years with HIV. The CDR3 loop is CATSIRGGEGADTQYF. CDR3 nucleotide sequence: TGTGCCACCAGCATCCGGGGGGGAGAAGGCGCAGATACGCAGTATTTT.